A selection of T cell receptor beta chains follows, all from one sample in a study of T cells after yellow fever vaccination. TCRdb reprocessed the 5' RACE reads via MiXCR and lists one record per CDR3 protein. This table has about 630,000 distinct CDR3 sequences, 10% to 15% appearing once. Sequencing used PBMCs, obtained on the day of the yellow fever booster vaccination. The receptors derive from a young man who received the YFV17D yellow fever vaccine. Both conserved end residues are part of each CDR3. The order of the fields is V gene, clone size, D gene, J gene, CDR3 protein, CDR3 DNA. D genes are given only for firm matches. Clone sizes are given selectively: once, few, many, or a class where the clone is expanded.

TRBV28	few	.	TRBJ2-7	CASSPPGIVSDEQYF	TGTGCCAGCAGTCCCCCAGGAATAGTAAGCGACGAGCAGTACTTC
TRBV5-1	.	TRBD2	TRBJ2-3	CASRPTSGNTDTQYF	TGCGCCAGCCGACCAACTAGCGGGAACACAGATACGCAGTATTTT
TRBV5-6	.	.	TRBJ2-2	CATHPGELFF	TGTGCCACCCACCCCGGGGAGCTGTTTTTT
TRBV20-1	few	TRBD2	TRBJ2-3	CSASPLAGGPDTQYF	TGCAGTGCTAGCCCGCTAGCGGGAGGGCCGGATACGCAGTATTTT
TRBV28	.	.	TRBJ2-3	CASRLPLGTQYF	TGTGCCAGCAGGTTGCCGCTCGGTACGCAGTATTTT
TRBV18	.	.	TRBJ2-3	CASTREEVNTQYF	TGTGCCAGCACTAGGGAGGAGGTAAATACGCAGTATTTT
TRBV10-3	.	.	TRBJ2-1	CAISVTPDMAEQFF	TGTGCCATCAGTGTGACTCCCGATATGGCTGAGCAGTTCTTC
TRBV6-5	.	.	TRBJ2-1	CASSYGPGVAYNEQFF	TGTGCCAGCAGTTACGGACCGGGGGTAGCCTACAATGAGCAGTTCTTC
TRBV29-1	few	.	TRBJ2-1	CSGGSQYNEQFF	TGCAGCGGGGGAAGCCAATACAATGAGCAGTTCTTC
TRBV5-5	few	.	TRBJ2-3	CASSLTDTDTQYF	TGTGCCAGCAGCTTAACGGACACAGATACGCAGTATTTT
TRBV6-2/TRBV6-3	few	.	TRBJ2-1	CASTESDWYNEQFF	TGTGCCAGCACCGAATCGGACTGGTACAATGAGCAGTTCTTC
TRBV4-2	few	TRBD2	TRBJ2-2	CASSQLAGTGELFF	TGTGCCAGCAGCCAGCTAGCGGGAACCGGGGAGCTGTTTTTT
TRBV6-5	.	TRBD1	TRBJ1-1	CASSYGTGVTGTEAFF	TGTGCCAGCAGTTATGGGACAGGGGTGACAGGGACTGAAGCTTTCTTT
TRBV20-1	.	.	TRBJ2-4	CRVNKGVENIQYF	TGCAGGGTTAATAAGGGGGTCGAAAACATTCAGTACTTC
TRBV14	.	.	TRBJ2-5	CASSQDLEYETQYF	TGTGCCAGCAGCCAGGATCTTGAATACGAGACCCAGTACTTC
TRBV27	.	.	TRBJ2-7	CASSLKGSWNYEQYF	TGTGCCAGCAGTTTAAAAGGCAGCTGGAACTACGAGCAGTACTTC
TRBV5-1	many	TRBD2	TRBJ2-1	CASSKRESSYNEQFF	TGCGCCAGCAGTAAGCGGGAGAGCTCCTACAATGAGCAGTTCTTC
TRBV5-1	few	TRBD1	TRBJ2-7	CASSPRTGAVEQYF	TGCGCCAGCAGCCCCCGGACAGGGGCGGTTGAGCAGTACTTC
TRBV18	.	.	TRBJ2-7	CASSLNRGLEQYF	TGTGCCAGCTCACTTAACCGAGGGCTCGAGCAGTACTTC
TRBV19	few	TRBD2	TRBJ2-1	CASRALAGGGYNEQFF	TGTGCCAGTAGGGCTCTAGCGGGAGGAGGCTACAATGAGCAGTTCTTC